The TCR beta chain described here comes from a study of CD8 T cells in ankylosing spondylitis. General observations from the study: Reported data indicate significant enrichment of disease-linked clones within matched ankylosing spondylitis synovial fluid. Apparently characteristic of ankylosing spondylitis blood was a TCR beta motif (eight highly homologous variants).

TCRdb reprocessed the 5' RACE reads via MiXCR and lists one record per CDR3 protein. The sample holds a few hundred thousand distinct CDR3 sequences, approximately 10% seen once. This clonotype has at least ten counts. Its matching antigen is unknown. CDR1 and CDR2 from the germline V gene are MNHNS and SASEGT. This CDR3 has 16 amino acids. With V trimmed by 8 bases and J by 2 bases, 12 bases remained unmatched. The rearrangement uses TRBV6-1 and TRBJ1-5; 7 bases line up with TRBD1. The material sequenced was blood, either unsorted or a sorted T cell fraction (not recorded which). The source of this sequence is a female donor with ankylosing spondylitis or in good health (not recorded which). DNA for the CDR3: TGTGCCAGCCTCTTCTCAGGGGGTCGAGGCAATCAGCCCCAGCATTTT. Residues: CASLFSGGRGNQPQHF.